Described below is a single TCR beta chain sequence and its context. Its specificity is unknown. These data belong to a study of T-cell memory formation after mild COVID-19. Findings of the study overall: Whereas later expanders leaned CD4+, clones contracting day 15 to 85 showed a balanced CD4/CD8 makeup. Within pre-infection memory, some responding clones were found, suggesting cross-reactive memory joined. The authors did not confirm SARS-CoV-2 specificity of second-wave clones peaking day 37.

One entry per CDR3 protein results from TCRdb running MiXCR on the 5' RACE reads. The table includes over 300,000 distinct CDR3 sequences, approximately 22% detected once. This clonotype was obtained from a man younger than 35 who had mild COVID-19 (a few samples of this study predate the infection). Cell type and time point are not known. Sequenced sample: PBMCs or a T cell subset sorted from them (not recorded which).

The DNA of the CDR3 is TGTGCCAGCAGAACCAACGGTCCAGCTTTCTTT. This encodes CASRTNGPAFF. The chain joins TRBV6-1 to TRBJ1-1; no clear D. With 6 bases removed from V and 10 bases from J, the gap between germline ends came to 12 bases. The CDR3 consists of 11 residues. The germline V gene has CDR1 MNHNS and CDR2 SASEGT.